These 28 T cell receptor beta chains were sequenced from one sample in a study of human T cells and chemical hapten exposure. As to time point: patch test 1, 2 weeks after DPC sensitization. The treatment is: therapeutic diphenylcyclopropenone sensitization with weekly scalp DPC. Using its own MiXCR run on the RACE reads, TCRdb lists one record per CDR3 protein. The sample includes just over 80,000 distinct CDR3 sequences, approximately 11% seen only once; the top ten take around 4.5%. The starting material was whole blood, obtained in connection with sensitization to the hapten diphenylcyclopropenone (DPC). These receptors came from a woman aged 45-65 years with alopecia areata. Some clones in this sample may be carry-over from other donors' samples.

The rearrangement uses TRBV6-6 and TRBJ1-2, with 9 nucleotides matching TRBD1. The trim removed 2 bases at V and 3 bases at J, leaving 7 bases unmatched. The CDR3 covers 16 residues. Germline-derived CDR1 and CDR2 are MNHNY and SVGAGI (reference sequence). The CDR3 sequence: CASSYGTGRSDYGYTF. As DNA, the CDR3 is TGTGCCAGCAGTTACGGGACAGGGCGATCCGACTATGGCTACACCTTC.

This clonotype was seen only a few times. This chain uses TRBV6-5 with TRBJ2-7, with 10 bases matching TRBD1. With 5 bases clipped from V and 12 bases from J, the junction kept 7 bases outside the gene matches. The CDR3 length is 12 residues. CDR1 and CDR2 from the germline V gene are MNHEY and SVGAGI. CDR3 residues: CASSRDRGQWYF. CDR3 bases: TGTGCCAGCAGTCGGGACAGGGGACAGTGGTACTTC.

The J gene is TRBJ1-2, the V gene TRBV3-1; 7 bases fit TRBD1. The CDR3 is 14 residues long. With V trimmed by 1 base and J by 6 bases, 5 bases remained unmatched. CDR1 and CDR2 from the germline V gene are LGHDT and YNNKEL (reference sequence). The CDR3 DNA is TGTGCCAGCAGCCAAGTACAGGGGAATGATGGCTACACCTTC. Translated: CASSQVQGNDGYTF.

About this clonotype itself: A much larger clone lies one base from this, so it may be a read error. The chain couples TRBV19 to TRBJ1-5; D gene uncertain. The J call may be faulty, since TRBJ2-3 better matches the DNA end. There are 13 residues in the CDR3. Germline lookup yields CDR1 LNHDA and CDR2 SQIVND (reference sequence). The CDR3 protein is CASSSLINQPQYF. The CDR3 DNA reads TGTGCCAGTAGTTCGCTAATCAATCAGCCCCAGTATTTT.

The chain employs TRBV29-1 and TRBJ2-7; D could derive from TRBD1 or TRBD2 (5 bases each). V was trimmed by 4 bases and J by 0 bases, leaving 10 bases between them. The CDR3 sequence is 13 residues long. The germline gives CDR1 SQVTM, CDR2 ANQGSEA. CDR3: CSVGRGPSYEQYF. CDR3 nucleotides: TGCAGCGTTGGAAGGGGACCCTCCTACGAGCAGTACTTC.

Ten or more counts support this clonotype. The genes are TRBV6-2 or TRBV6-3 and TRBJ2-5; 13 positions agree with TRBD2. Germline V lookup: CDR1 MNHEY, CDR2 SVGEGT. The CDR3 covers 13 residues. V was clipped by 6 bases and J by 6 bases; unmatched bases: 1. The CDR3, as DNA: TGTGCCAGCAGAGGGACTAGCGGGAAGACCCAGTACTTC. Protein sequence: CASRGTSGKTQYF.

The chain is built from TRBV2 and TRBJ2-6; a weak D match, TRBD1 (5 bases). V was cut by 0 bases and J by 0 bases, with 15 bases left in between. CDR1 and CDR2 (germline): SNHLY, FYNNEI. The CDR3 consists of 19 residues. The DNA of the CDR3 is TGTGCCAGCAGTGAAGCGCGAAGGACATCAAACTCTGGGGCCAACGTCCTGACTTTC. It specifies CASSEARRTSNSGANVLTF.

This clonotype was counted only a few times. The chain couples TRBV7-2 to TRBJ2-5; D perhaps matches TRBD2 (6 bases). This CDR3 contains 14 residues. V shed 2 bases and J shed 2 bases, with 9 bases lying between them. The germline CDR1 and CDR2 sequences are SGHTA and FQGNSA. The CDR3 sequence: CASSLSGLQETQYF. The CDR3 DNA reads TGTGCCAGCAGCTTATCGGGACTTCAAGAGACCCAGTACTTC.

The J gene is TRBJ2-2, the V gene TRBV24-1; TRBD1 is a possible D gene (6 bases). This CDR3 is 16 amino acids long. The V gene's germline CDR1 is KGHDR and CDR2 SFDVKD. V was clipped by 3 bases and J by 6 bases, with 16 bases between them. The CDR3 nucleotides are TGTGCCACCAGTGATAATGCAGGGGCGTTATCCGGGGAGCTGTTTTTT. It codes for CATSDNAGALSGELFF.

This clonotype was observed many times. CDR3 DNA: TGTGCCACCAGTGCTCCAGCGGGAGCCTTGGGGGGGAATGAGCAGTTCTTC. This gives the protein CATSAPAGALGGNEQFF. This sequence joins TRBV24-1 and TRBJ2-1, with 8 nucleotides matching TRBD2. The germline gives CDR1 KGHDR, CDR2 SFDVKD. With V trimmed by 5 bases and J by 7 bases, 15 bases remained unmatched. The CDR3 has 17 amino acids.

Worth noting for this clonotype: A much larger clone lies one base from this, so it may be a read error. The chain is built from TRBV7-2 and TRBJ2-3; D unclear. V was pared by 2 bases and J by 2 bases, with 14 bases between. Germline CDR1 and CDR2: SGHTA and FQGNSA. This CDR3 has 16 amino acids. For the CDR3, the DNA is TGTGCCAGCAGCTTACGATCTGGCCCCGACACAGATACGCAGTATTTT. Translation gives CASSLRSGPDTDTQYF.

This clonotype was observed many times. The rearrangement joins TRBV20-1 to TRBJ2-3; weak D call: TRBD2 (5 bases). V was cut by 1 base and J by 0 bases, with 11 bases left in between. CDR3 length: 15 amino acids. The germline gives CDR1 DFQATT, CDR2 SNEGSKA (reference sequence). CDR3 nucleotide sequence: TGCAGTGCTAGAGGACTAACTGCTAGCACAGATACGCAGTATTTT. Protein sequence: CSARGLTASTDTQYF.

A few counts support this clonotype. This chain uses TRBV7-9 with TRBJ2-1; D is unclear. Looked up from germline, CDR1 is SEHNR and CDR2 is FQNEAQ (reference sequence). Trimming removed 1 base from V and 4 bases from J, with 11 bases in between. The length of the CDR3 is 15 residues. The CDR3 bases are TGTGCCAGCAGCTTAGGCCCGGGCGGATACAATGAGCAGTTCTTC. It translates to CASSLGPGGYNEQFF.

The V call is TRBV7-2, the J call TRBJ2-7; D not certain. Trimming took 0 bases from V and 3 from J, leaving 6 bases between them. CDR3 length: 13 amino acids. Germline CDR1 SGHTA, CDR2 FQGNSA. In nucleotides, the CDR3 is TGTGCCAGCAGCTTAGCCCATTTCTACGAGCAGTACTTC. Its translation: CASSLAHFYEQYF.

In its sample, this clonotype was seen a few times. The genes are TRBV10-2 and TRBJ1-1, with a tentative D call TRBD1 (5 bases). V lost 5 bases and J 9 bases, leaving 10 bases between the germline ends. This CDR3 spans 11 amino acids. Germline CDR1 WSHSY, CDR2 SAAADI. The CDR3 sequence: CASSTGNKAFF. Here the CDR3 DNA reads TGCGCCAGCAGTACAGGAAACAAAGCTTTCTTT.

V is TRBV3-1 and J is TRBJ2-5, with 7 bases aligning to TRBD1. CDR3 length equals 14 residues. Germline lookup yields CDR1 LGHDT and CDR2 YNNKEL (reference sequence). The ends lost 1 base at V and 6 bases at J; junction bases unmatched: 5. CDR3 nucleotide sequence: TGTGCCAGCAGCCAAGGACAGGGTCTGAAGACCCAGTACTTC. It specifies CASSQGQGLKTQYF.

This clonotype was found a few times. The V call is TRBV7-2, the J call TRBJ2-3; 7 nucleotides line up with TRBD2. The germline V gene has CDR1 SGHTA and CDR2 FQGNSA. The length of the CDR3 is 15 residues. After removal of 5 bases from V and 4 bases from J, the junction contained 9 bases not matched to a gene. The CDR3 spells CASSPLGRVADTQYF. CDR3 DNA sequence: TGTGCCAGCAGCCCCCTGGGGAGGGTGGCAGATACGCAGTATTTT.

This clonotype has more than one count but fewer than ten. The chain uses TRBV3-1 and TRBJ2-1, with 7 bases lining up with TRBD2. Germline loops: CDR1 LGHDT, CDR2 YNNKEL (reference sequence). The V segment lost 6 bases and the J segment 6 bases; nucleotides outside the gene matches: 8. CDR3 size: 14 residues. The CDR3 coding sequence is TGTGCCAGCAGGAGGGCGGGAGTTGGCAATGAGCAGTTCTTC. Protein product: CASRRAGVGNEQFF.

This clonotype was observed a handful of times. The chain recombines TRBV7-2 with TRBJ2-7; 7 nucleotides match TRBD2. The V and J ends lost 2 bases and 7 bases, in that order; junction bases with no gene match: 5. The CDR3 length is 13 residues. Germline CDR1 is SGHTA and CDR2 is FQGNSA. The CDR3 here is CASSLMTSSEQYF. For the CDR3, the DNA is TGTGCCAGCAGCTTAATGACTAGCAGTGAGCAGTACTTC.

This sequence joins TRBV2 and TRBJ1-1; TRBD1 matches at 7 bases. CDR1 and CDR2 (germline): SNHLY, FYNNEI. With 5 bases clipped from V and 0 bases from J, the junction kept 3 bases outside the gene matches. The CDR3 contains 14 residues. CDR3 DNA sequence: TGTGCCAGCAGTTACAGGGGATTGAACACTGAAGCTTTCTTT. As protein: CASSYRGLNTEAFF.

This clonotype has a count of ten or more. CDR3 region: CASSMGRDNVLEQYF. The CDR3 region has the DNA TGTGCCAGTAGTATGGGCAGAGATAATGTACTGGAGCAGTACTTC. The V call is TRBV19, the J call TRBJ2-7; no firm D call. CDR3 length: 15 residues. Trimming cost V 3 bases and J 7 bases, with 19 bases left between them. Germline CDR1 is LNHDA and CDR2 is SQIVND (reference sequence).

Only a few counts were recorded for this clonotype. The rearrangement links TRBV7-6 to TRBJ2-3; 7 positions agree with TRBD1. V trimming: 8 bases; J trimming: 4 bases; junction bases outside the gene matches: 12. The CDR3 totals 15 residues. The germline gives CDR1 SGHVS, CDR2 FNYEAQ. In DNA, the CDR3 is TGTGCCAGCCAGAAGGGGGCGACACGGCCAGATACGCAGTATTTT. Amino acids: CASQKGATRPDTQYF.

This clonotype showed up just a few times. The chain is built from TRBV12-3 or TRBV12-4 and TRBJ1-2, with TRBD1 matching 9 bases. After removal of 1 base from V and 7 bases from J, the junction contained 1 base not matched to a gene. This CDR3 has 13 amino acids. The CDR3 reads CASSLGDRAGYTF. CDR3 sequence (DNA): TGTGCCAGCAGTTTAGGGGACAGGGCTGGCTACACCTTC.

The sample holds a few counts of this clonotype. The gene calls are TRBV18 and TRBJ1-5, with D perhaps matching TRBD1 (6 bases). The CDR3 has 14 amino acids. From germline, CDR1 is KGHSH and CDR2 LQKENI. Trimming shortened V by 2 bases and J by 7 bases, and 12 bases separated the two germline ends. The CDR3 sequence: CASSPGGVKQPQHF. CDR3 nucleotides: TGTGCCAGCTCACCAGGGGGCGTGAAACAGCCCCAGCATTTT.

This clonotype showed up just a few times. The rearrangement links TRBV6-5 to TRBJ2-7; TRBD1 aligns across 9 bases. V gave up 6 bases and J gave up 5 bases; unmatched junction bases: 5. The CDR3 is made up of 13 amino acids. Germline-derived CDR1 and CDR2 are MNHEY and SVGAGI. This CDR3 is CASRRDRADEQYF. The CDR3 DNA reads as TGTGCCAGCAGACGGGACAGGGCCGACGAGCAGTACTTC.

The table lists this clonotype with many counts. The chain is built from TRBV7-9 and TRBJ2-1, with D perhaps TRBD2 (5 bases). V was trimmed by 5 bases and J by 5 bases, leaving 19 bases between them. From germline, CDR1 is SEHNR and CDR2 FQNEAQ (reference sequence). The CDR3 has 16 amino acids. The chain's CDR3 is CASSPRADRRNNEQFF. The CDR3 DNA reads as TGTGCCAGCAGCCCTAGGGCCGATAGGAGGAACAATGAGCAGTTCTTC.

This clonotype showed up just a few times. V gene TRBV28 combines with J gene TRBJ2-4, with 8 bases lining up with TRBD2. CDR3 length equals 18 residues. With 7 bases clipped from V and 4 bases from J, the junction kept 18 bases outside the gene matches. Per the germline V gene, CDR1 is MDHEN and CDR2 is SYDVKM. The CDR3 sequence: CASTIGRAGAGRKNIQYF. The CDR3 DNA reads TGTGCCAGCACCATCGGACGAGCGGGAGCGGGGAGGAAAAACATTCAGTACTTC.

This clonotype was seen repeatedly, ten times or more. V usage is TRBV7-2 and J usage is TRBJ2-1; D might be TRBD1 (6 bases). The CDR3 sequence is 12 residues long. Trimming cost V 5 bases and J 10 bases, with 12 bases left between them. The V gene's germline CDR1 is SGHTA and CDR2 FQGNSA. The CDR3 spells CASSLDRTEQFF. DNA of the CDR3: TGTGCCAGCAGCCTGGACAGAACAGAGCAGTTCTTC. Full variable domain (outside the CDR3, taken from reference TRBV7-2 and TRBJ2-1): GAGVSQSPSNKVTEKGKDVELRCDPISGHTALYWYRQSLGQGLEFLIYFQGNSAPDKSGLPSDRFSAERTGGSVSTLTIQRTQQEDSAVYLCASSLDRTEQFFGPGTRLTVL.